The clone carrying this T cell receptor (beta chain) was found a few times. The target antigen is unknown. The data derive from a study of blood T cells in healthy people across ages. Broader study findings: Naive and antigen-experienced cells could not be conclusively compared, given unsorted PBMCs. Comparison with aged donors showed that long-lived donors had more naive CD4+ cells and higher diversity. A strong correlation was found between TCR beta diversity and the percentage of naive T cells.

The CDR3 totals 12 residues. Looked up from germline, CDR1 is SNHLY and CDR2 is FYNNEI. Russia was home to the donors, healthy Caucasian individuals aged about 6 to 90. A sample-barcoded 5' primer and a J-beta primer mix were used in a second PCR of about 7 to 12 cycles. TCRdb re-called the 5' RACE reads with MiXCR, one entry per CDR3 protein. This table has over 1,500,000 distinct CDR3 sequences, about 39% appearing once. Source material: blood. The source is a human donor in good health. This chain uses TRBV2 with TRBJ2-5; 9 positions agree with TRBD1. The CDR3 here is CAGTGLQETQYF. The CDR3 coding sequence is TGTGCAGGGACAGGGCTCCAAGAGACCCAGTACTTC.